A selection of T cell receptor beta chains follows, all from one sample in a study of blood T cell repertoires in COVID-19. Generated by immunoSEQ multiplex PCR, the TCRdb table keeps only in-frame clones and is missing some. Altogether 71,000 or so clones are present, approximately 80% being singletons, with the ten largest covering roughly 28%. The sample consisted of peripheral blood. The receptors were sampled from a man between 65 and 85 years old with acute or convalescent COVID-19. The CDR3 runs from the conserved cysteine through the conserved F or W.

J gene: TRBJ2-5
V gene: TRBV5-6
CDR3 protein: CASSLVGTGKGETQYF

J gene: TRBJ2-1
V gene: TRBV5-1
CDR3 protein: CASSPTGSTVQFF

J gene: TRBJ1-1
V gene: TRBV12-3/TRBV12-4
CDR3 protein: CASSLSGLEAFF

J gene: TRBJ2-5
V gene: TRBV27
CDR3 protein: CASSLYRQQETQYF

J gene: TRBJ2-7
V gene: TRBV28
CDR3 protein: CASRGGLAGARRYF

J gene: TRBJ1-2
V gene: TRBV2
CDR3 protein: CASVIRRGSNYGYTF

J gene: TRBJ2-1
V gene: TRBV9
CDR3 protein: CASSAGDREGYNEQFF

J gene: TRBJ2-7
V gene: TRBV5-6
CDR3 protein: CASSQRLAGFEQYF

J gene: TRBJ1-1
V gene: TRBV7-2
CDR3 protein: CASSLATGFSSPGEAFF

J gene: TRBJ1-2
V gene: TRBV4-2
CDR3 protein: CASSPRHGDYGYTF

J gene: TRBJ2-7
V gene: TRBV20-1
CDR3 protein: CSASVSGGPYEQYF